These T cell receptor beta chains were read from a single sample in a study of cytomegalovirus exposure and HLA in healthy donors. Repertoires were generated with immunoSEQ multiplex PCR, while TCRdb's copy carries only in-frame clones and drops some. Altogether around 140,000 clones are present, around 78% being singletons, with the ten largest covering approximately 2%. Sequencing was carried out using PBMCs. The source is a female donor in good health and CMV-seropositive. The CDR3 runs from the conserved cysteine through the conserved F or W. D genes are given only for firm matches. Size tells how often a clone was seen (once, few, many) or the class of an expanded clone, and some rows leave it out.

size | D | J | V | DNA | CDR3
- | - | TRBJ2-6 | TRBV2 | TGTGCCAGCAGTGAAAGAGCGGGACAACTCTCTGGGGCCAACGTCCTGACTTTC | CASSERAGQLSGANVLTF
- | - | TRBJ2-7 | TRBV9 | TGTGCCAGCAGCGTAGGGACAATATCTTACGAGCAGTACTTC | CASSVGTISYEQYF
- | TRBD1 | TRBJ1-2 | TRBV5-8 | TGTGCCAGCAGCACTGGGGACAGGGGGTTTGCTGGCTACACCTTC | CASSTGDRGFAGYTF
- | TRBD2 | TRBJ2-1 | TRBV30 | TGTGCCTGGACCCTACTAGCGGGGGGGCAGAATGAGCAGTTCTTC | CAWTLLAGGQNEQFF
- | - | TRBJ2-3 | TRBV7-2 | TGTGCCAGCAGCTTAGCGGGGGGACGCACAGATACGCAGTATTTT | CASSLAGGRTDTQYF
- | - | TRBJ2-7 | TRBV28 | TGTGCCTTAAATTGGGGGCGGGGGAGCTCCTACGAGCAGTACTTC | CALNWGRGSSYEQYF
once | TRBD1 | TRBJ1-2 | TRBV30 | TGTGCCTGGGGTAAAGGCGCAGGGGGCGCCTATGGCTACACCTTC | CAWGKGAGGAYGYTF
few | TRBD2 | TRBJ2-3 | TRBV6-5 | TGTGCCAGCAGTTTTGGCGGGGGGGCCAGCACAGATACGCAGTATTTT | CASSFGGGASTDTQYF
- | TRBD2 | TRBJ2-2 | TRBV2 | TGTGCCAGCTTAAGCGGGGTTAACACCGGGGAGCTGTTTTTT | CASLSGVNTGELFF
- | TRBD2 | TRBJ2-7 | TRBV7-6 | TGTGCCAGCAGCTTAGCGCCAGCGGGAGACGAGCAGTACTTC | CASSLAPAGDEQYF
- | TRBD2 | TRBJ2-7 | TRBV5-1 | TGCGCCAGCCAGGCCCGGACTAGCGGGGTGGAGCAGTACTTC | CASQARTSGVEQYF
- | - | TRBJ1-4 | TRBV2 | TGTGCCAGCAGTGTACGGGGGGACAATGAAAAACTGTTTTTT | CASSVRGDNEKLFF
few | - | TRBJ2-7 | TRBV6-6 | TGTGCCAGCAGTTACTCGATTCCGGGCTACGAGCAGTACTTC | CASSYSIPGYEQYF
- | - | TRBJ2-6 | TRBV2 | TGTGCCAGCAGTGAGAGTAGGCAGGGGTTGGCTGGGGCCAACGTCCTGACTTTC | CASSESRQGLAGANVLTF
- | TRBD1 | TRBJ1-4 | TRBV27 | TGTGCCAGCAGTTTTTCCTCACAGGGGTTTAATGAAAAACTGTTTTTT | CASSFSSQGFNEKLFF
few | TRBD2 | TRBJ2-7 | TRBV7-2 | TGTGCCAGCAGCCCCCACCGTGCTAGCGGGGGAGGGCAGTACTTC | CASSPHRASGGGQYF
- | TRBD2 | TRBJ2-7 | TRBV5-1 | TGCGCCAGCAACATAGGACTAGCGGGGGCTGAGCACGACGAGCAGTACTTC | CASNIGLAGAEHDEQYF
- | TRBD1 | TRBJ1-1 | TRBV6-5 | TGTGCCAGCAGCGCGCAGGGGGCCGTGACTGAAGCTTTCTTT | CASSAQGAVTEAFF
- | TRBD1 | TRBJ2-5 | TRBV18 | TGTGCCAGCTCACCGACAGGGGGCAGGGAGACCCAGTACTTC | CASSPTGGRETQYF
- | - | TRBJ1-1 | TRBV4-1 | TGCGCCAGCAGCCCCGGGAATCGGGGGAACACTGAAGCTTTCTTT | CASSPGNRGNTEAFF
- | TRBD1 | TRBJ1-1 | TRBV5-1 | TGCGCCAGCTACCCTACGTCGAACAGGGGCCTAGGGGGAACTGAAGCTTTCTTT | CASYPTSNRGLGGTEAFF
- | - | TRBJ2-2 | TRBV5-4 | TGTGCCAGCAGCTTGGGGGACATGAACACCGGGGAGCTGTTTTTT | CASSLGDMNTGELFF
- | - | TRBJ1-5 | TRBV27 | TGTGCCAGCAGTCCCCGATCAGGGGTTTGGCAGCCCCAGCATTTT | CASSPRSGVWQPQHF
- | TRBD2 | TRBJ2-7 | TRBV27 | TGTGCCAGCAGCCCTAAAGGGACTAGCGGGAGGTACAACGAGCAGTACTTC | CASSPKGTSGRYNEQYF
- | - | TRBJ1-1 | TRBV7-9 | TGTGCCAGCAGCTTAGTAGTGAACACTGAAGCTTTCTTT | CASSLVVNTEAFF
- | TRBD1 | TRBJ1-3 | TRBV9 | TGTGCCAGCAGCGCGGACAGGGGGCCTTCTGGAAACACCATATATTTT | CASSADRGPSGNTIYF
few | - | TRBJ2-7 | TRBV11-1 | TGTGCCAGCAGCTTCCTAGGTTCCGAGCAGTACTTC | CASSFLGSEQYF
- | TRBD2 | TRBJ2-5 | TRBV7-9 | TGTGCCAGCAGCCAGGGGACTAGCGGGGGGACCAAAATGGGAGAGACCCAGTACTTC | CASSQGTSGGTKMGETQYF
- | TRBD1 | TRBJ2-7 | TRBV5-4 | TGTGCCAGCAGCCGAGCGGGACAGGGCTTCTCCTACGAGCAATACTTC | CASSRAGQGFSYEQYF